The present TCR beta chain was sequenced within a study of blood T cell repertoires in COVID-19. V gave up 3 bases and J gave up 4 bases; unmatched junction bases: 5. The V gene's germline CDR1 is DFQATT and CDR2 SNEGSKA (reference sequence). The CDR3 consists of 15 residues. Sequencing used immunoSEQ multiplex PCR; TCRdb keeps in-frame clones, though not all of them. Of 270,000 or so clones in the sample, around 92% were seen once. Sequenced: peripheral blood. The rearrangement joins TRBV20-1 to TRBJ2-1, with 11 bases that match TRBD2. This clonotype originated in a woman between 25 and 40 years old with COVID-19, enrolled during active disease. As DNA, the CDR3 is TGCAGTGCTAGTATACTAGCGGGGGCGTACAATGAGCAGTTCTTC. Translating gives CSASILAGAYNEQFF.